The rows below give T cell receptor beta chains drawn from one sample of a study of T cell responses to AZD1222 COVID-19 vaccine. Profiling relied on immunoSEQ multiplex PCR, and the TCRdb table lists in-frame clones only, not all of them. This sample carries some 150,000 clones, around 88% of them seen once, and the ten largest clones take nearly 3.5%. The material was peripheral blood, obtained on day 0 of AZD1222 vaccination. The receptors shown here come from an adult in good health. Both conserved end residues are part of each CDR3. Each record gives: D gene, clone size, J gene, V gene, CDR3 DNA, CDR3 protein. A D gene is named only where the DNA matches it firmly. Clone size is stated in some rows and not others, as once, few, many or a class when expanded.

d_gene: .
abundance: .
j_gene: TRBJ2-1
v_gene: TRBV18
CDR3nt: TGTGCCAGCTCAAAGGACTGGTACTACAATGAGCAGTTCTTC
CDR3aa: CASSKDWYYNEQFF

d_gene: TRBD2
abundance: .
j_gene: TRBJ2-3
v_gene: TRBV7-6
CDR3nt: TGTGCCAGCAGCGAGCTACGACTAGCGGGAGATGCAGCAGATACGCAGTATTTT
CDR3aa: CASSELRLAGDAADTQYF

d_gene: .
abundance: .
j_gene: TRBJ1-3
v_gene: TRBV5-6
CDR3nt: TGTGCCAGCAGCTTCACAGGAAACACCATATATTTT
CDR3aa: CASSFTGNTIYF

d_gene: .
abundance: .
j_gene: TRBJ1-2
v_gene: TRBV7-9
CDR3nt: TGTGCCACGTGGGGGGCTAACTATGGCTACACCTTC
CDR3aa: CATWGANYGYTF

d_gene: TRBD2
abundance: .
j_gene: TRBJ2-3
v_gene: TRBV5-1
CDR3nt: TGCGCCAGCAACCTAGCGGTTGGGGGGGCAGATACGCAGTATTTT
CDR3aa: CASNLAVGGADTQYF

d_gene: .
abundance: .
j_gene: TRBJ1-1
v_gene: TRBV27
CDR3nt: TGTGCCAGCACGTTGATGCCGGGGATGAACACTGAAGCTTTCTTT
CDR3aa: CASTLMPGMNTEAFF

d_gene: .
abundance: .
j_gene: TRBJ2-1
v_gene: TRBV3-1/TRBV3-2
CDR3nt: TGTGCCAGCATCCAGACGGGGGAAAATGAGCAGTTCTTC
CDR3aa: CASIQTGENEQFF

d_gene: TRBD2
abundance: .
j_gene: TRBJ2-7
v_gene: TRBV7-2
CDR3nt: TGTGCCAGCAGCTTAGAAGGGACTAGCGGGCGCTACGAGCAGTACTTC
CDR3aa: CASSLEGTSGRYEQYF

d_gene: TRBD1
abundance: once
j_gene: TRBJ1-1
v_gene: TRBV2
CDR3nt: TGTGCCAGCAGCGCCGACAGGGGAGGAACTGAAGCTTTCTTT
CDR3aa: CASSADRGGTEAFF

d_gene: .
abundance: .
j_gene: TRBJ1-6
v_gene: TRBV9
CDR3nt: TGTGCCAGCAGCGTAGAGTCCGGCAATTCACCCCTCCACTTT
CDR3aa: CASSVESGNSPLHF

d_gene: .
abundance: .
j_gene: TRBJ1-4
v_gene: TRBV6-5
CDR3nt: TGTGCCAGCAGTTACTCGGGGGGCGCGGGCGAAAAACTGTTTTTT
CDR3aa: CASSYSGGAGEKLFF

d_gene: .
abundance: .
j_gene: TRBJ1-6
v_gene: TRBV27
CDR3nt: TGTGCCAGCAAGACGTACACTTCACCCCTCCACTTT
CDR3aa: CASKTYTSPLHF

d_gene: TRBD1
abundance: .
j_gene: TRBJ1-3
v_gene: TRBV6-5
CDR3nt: TGTGCCAGCAGGACGACAGGGGATCGAAACACCATATATTTT
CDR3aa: CASRTTGDRNTIYF

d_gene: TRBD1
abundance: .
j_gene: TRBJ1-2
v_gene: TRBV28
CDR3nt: TGTGCCAGCAGTTTCGGGACAGACTATGGCTACACCTTC
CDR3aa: CASSFGTDYGYTF

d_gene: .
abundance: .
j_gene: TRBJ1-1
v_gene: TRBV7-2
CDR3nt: TGTGCCAGCATGCAGGGCGTGGGTAACACTGAAGCTTTCTTT
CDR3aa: CASMQGVGNTEAFF

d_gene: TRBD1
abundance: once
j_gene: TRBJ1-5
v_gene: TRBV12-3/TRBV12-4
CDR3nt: TGTGCCAGCACCAGGGACAGGGAACAGCCCCAGCATTTT
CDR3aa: CASTRDREQPQHF

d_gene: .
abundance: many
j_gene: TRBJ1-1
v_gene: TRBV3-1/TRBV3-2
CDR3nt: TGTGCCAGCAGCCAAACAGGTGGGAACACTGAAGCTTTCTTT
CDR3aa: CASSQTGGNTEAFF

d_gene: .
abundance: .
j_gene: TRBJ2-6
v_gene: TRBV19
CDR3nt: TGTGCCAGTAGTATAGAAGGTGGGGGAAAGACTTTC
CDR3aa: CASSIEGGGKTF

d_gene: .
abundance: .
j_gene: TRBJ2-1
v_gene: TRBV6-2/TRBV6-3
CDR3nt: TGTGCCAGCAGTTGGGGTTGGAGTAGCGGTAGGCGGGACAATGAGCAGTTCTTC
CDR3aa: CASSWGWSSGRRDNEQFF

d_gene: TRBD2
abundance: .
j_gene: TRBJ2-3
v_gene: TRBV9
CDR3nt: TGTGCCAGCAGCGAAGGACTAGCGGGGGACACAGATACGCAGTATTTT
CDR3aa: CASSEGLAGDTDTQYF

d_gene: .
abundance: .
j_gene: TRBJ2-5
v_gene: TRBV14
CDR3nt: TGTGCCAGCAGCCAAGATTGGGGAGAACAAGAGACCCAGTACTTC
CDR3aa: CASSQDWGEQETQYF

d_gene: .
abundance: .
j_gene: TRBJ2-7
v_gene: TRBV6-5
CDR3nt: TGTGCCAGCAGTTACTCCCTACCGGATAACTCCTACGAGCAGTACTTC
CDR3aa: CASSYSLPDNSYEQYF